The clone carrying this T cell receptor beta chain turned up a few times. Its antigen is unidentified. This CDR3 spans 14 amino acids. CDR1 and CDR2 from the germline V gene are DFQATT and SNEGSKA (reference sequence). Trimming left V 1 base short and J 2 bases short, with 9 bases between. Specified time point: newly diagnosed GD, antithyroid drugs for less than 3 months. Following extraction of RNA from PBMCs, that RNA was used to make the TCR library. Investigators prepared the TCR beta libraries by applying iRepertoire HTBI primers and Arm-PCR of CDR3 regions. TCRdb re-analysed the multiplex PCR reads in MiXCR, keeping a single row per CDR3 protein. The table has approximately 470,000 distinct CDR3 sequences, roughly 15% seen once; the top ten hold 12%. This sample is drawn from a study of regulatory T cells in long-lasting Graves disease. Study findings and constraints: Persistent disease was characterized by preferential usage of TRBV28, TRBJ1-2 and TRBJ2-5.

In addition, the sample was reused for a study of T cells in Graves' hyperthyroidism and ophthalmopathy. That source reports: RT-PCR in the first round (using the HTBI primer set) targeted the TCR CDR3. Blood held most thyroid clonotypes expanded above 0.001 frequency. Separation of ophthalmopathy from stable hyperthyroidism was achieved by a 13 V-J model.

This clonotype was sampled from a man in his forties or fifties with Graves disease. This chain uses TRBV20-1 with TRBJ1-5; D remains ambiguous. The sequencing here drew on peripheral blood mononuclear cells (PBMCs), taken at new diagnosis, from a patient treated with antithyroid drugs. CDR3 nucleotides: TGCAGTGCTAGAGCCCCCATGGGCAATCAGCCCCAGCATTTT. It codes for CSARAPMGNQPQHF.